The 27 T cell receptor beta chains presented below share a single source sample, sequenced in a study of beta chain features in type 1 diabetes. Reverse transcribing all isolated RNA meant expressed TCRB transcripts were sequenced. Data came from immunoSEQ multiplex PCR; TCRdb stores just in-frame clones and leaves some out. The sample has roughly 300,000 clones; 6.5% to 10% are singletons. The sequenced sample consisted of central memory CD4+ T cells from blood. The receptors shown here come from a young woman in good health.

At least ten counts were recorded for this clone. The chain carries TRBV4-3 and TRBJ1-4; no firm D call. CDR3 size: 14 residues. The germline gives CDR1 LGHNA, CDR2 YSLEER. V shed 1 base and J shed 4 bases, with 7 bases lying between them. DNA for the CDR3: TGCGCCAGCAGCCAAGGGGCCGGTAATGAAAAACTGTTTTTT. This translates into CASSQGAGNEKLFF.

This clone was picked up many times. This chain links TRBV29-1 with TRBJ2-3; no clear D gene. V dropped 2 bases and J dropped 2 bases, with 8 bases sitting between them. There are 13 residues in the CDR3. Germline V CDR1 and CDR2: SQVTM, ANQGSEA. The CDR3 protein is CSVENRYTDTQYF. The CDR3, as DNA: TGCAGCGTTGAAAATCGGTACACAGATACGCAGTATTTT.

The chain couples TRBV7-2 to TRBJ2-7, with 8 nucleotides matching TRBD2. V lost 5 bases and J lost 6; bases outside the gene matches: 9. CDR3 length equals 14 residues. Germline V gives CDR1 SGHTA, CDR2 FQGNSA. This CDR3 reads CASSPPGGPFEQYF. DNA of the CDR3: TGTGCCAGCAGCCCCCCGGGAGGGCCATTCGAGCAGTACTTC.

This clone has only a few counts. V gene TRBV2 combines with J gene TRBJ2-4; D unresolved. This CDR3 has 11 residues. Between the trimmed V and J ends, which lost 5 bases and 8 bases, there was a span of 7 bases. Looked up from germline, CDR1 is SNHLY and CDR2 is FYNNEI. CDR3 coding DNA: TGTGCCAGCAGTCTAAGGGACATTCAGTACTTC. This codes for CASSLRDIQYF. Complete variable domain (other parts from reference TRBV2 and TRBJ2-4): EPEVTQTPSHQVTQMGQEVILRCVPISNHLYFYWYRQILGQKVEFLVSFYNNEISEKSEIFDDQFSVERPDGSNFTLKIRSTKLEDSAMYFCASSLRDIQYFGAGTRLSVL.

This clone was detected a few times. CDR3 loop: CASSLLTKGAEAFF. In DNA form, the CDR3 reads TGTGCCAGCAGTTTATTAACGAAAGGGGCTGAAGCTTTCTTT. This rearrangement joins TRBV27 to TRBJ1-1; the D gene is possibly TRBD1 (5 bases). V dropped 1 base and J dropped 6 bases, with 12 bases sitting between them. The CDR3 spans 14 residues. CDR1 and CDR2 from the germline V gene are MNHEY and SMNVEV (reference sequence).

This clone turned up a few times. The V call is TRBV28, the J call TRBJ2-7; TRBD2 aligns across 12 bases. The length of the CDR3 is 14 residues. The V gene end was trimmed by 5 bases and the J gene end by 10 bases; junction bases not matched to a gene: 9. Germline V lookup: CDR1 MDHEN, CDR2 SYDVKM. This chain's CDR3 is CASSPRASGRAQYF. The DNA for the CDR3 is TGTGCCAGCAGTCCCCGGGCTAGCGGGAGGGCCCAGTACTTC.

Only one count was recorded for this clone. The rearrangement links TRBV28 to TRBJ2-5; D perhaps matches TRBD2 (5 bases). The CDR3 sequence is 14 residues long. Germline CDR1 reads MDHEN; CDR2 reads SYDVKM. Trimming shortened V by 4 bases and J by 3 bases, and 12 bases separated the two germline ends. DNA of the CDR3: TGTGCCAGCAGTTCCGGACTCGCAAAAGAGACCCAGTACTTC. It specifies CASSSGLAKETQYF.

The gene calls are TRBV2 and TRBJ2-1; unclear D gene. Germline V gene lookup returns CDR1 SNHLY and CDR2 FYNNEI. Trimming stripped 3 bases from V and 8 bases from J, with 11 bases between. The CDR3 is 13 residues long. CDR3 protein: CASSEASWDEQFF. CDR3 coding DNA: TGTGCCAGCAGTGAGGCTAGTTGGGATGAGCAGTTCTTC.

The table lists this clone with a few counts. CDR3 DNA sequence: TGCGCCAGCAGCTTCAGGGGGAGGTACCAAGAGACCCAGTACTTC. It encodes CASSFRGRYQETQYF. This chain joins TRBV5-1 and TRBJ2-5; possibly TRBD1 for D (7 bases). V gave up 2 bases and J gave up 0 bases, with 11 bases separating them. The CDR3 is 15 amino acids. Germline assignment: CDR1 SGHRS and CDR2 YFSETQ.

This chain joins TRBV4-2 and TRBJ2-2; 7 positions agree with TRBD1. The CDR3 has 16 residues. Germline V gene sequence: CDR1 LGHNA, CDR2 YNFKEQ. V lost 5 bases and J lost 3; bases outside the gene matches: 9. DNA for the CDR3: TGTGCCAGCAGCTTGAACAGGGGAGTCGACACCGGGGAGCTGTTTTTT. This translates into CASSLNRGVDTGELFF.

This clone was seen a few times. V and J are TRBV4-3 and TRBJ2-5; the D gene is possibly TRBD1 (6 bases). Between the trimmed V and J ends, which lost 4 bases and 5 bases, there was a span of 26 bases. The CDR3 is 18 amino acids. Germline V gene data show CDR1 as LGHNA and CDR2 as YSLEER. CDR3 protein: CASSPQHSRGWGGETQYF. The CDR3 region has the DNA TGCGCCAGCAGCCCCCAGCATAGTAGGGGGTGGGGTGGGGAGACCCAGTACTTC.

The chain uses TRBV5-1 and TRBJ2-5; D might be TRBD2 (6 bases). CDR1 is SGHRS and CDR2 is YFSETQ in the germline V gene. The CDR3 is made up of 14 amino acids. The V gene lost 1 base and the J gene lost 5 bases, with 12 bases spanning the gap. CDR3 sequence: CASSLWGDQETQYF. CDR3 sequence (DNA): TGCGCCAGCAGCTTGTGGGGGGATCAGGAGACCCAGTACTTC. Looking up the rest from reference TRBV5-1 and TRBJ2-5 gives the full variable domain: KAGVTQTPRYLIKTRGQQVTLSCSPISGHRSVSWYQQTPGQGLQFLFEYFSETQRNKGNFPGRFSGRQFSNSRSEMNVSTLELGDSALYLCASSLWGDQETQYFGPGTRLLVL.

The chain employs TRBV25-1 and TRBJ2-3, with D possibly matching TRBD2 (5 bases). The germline V gene has CDR1 MGHDK and CDR2 SYGVNS. The CDR3 is 16 residues long. The V and J ends lost 1 base and 2 bases respectively, with 13 bases between them. This CDR3 reads CASSESTGMYTDTQYF. The CDR3 DNA reads TGTGCCAGCAGTGAATCGACCGGGATGTACACAGATACGCAGTATTTT.

This clone showed up many times. The chain joins TRBV18 to TRBJ2-3; 8 bases agree with TRBD2. This CDR3 comprises 13 residues. Germline lookup yields CDR1 KGHSH and CDR2 LQKENI. J was trimmed by 10 bases and V by 4 bases; bases with no gene match: 7. CDR3 region: CASSQSTSVAQYF. CDR3 nucleotide sequence: TGTGCCAGCTCACAGTCGACTAGCGTGGCGCAGTATTTT. Using reference TRBV18 and TRBJ2-3 for the parts outside the CDR3, the full variable domain is NAGVMQNPRHLVRRRGQEARLRCSPMKGHSHVYWYRQLPEEGLKFMVYLQKENIIDESGMPKERFSAEFPKEGPSILRIQQVVRGDSAAYFCASSQSTSVAQYFGPGTRLTVL.

This clone was observed many times. The chain couples TRBV10-3 to TRBJ2-3, with D perhaps matching TRBD2 (5 bases). In germline, CDR1 is ENHRY, CDR2 SYGVKD. The CDR3 has 14 residues. V was trimmed by 4 bases and J by 6 bases, leaving 14 bases between them. CDR3 sequence reads: CAISAGGYGDTQYF. In DNA form, the CDR3 reads TGTGCCATCAGTGCCGGCGGGTATGGTGATACGCAGTATTTT.

In its sample, this clone was seen a few times. The chain combines TRBV5-1 with TRBJ2-3; D remains ambiguous. There are 15 residues in the CDR3. The V and J ends lost 0 bases and 6 bases respectively, with 14 bases between them. Germline values: CDR1 SGHRS, CDR2 YFSETQ. CDR3: CASSLASAVLDTQYF. The CDR3 DNA reads as TGCGCCAGCAGCTTGGCGTCAGCAGTGCTTGATACGCAGTATTTT.

The CDR3: CASSLSYRGGTEAFF. For the CDR3, the DNA is TGCGCCAGCAGCCTGTCTTACAGGGGAGGAACTGAAGCTTTCTTT. The chain couples TRBV4-3 to TRBJ1-1; 7 bases match TRBD1. The J segment lost 5 bases and the V segment lost 4 bases, leaving 10 bases of the junction unmatched. The germline gives CDR1 LGHNA, CDR2 YSLEER. CDR3 size: 15 residues.

Note on this clone: The same CDR3 can be traced to other DNA sequences in this sample. The chain recombines TRBV9 with TRBJ2-2, with D tentatively TRBD1 (7 bases). The CDR3 is made up of 15 amino acids. V was trimmed by 0 bases and J by 5 bases, leaving 11 bases between them. Germline CDR1 and CDR2: SGDLS and YYNGEE. The CDR3 DNA reads as TGTGCCAGCAGCGTAGTACCAGGGGGGACCGGGGAGCTGTTTTTT. Translated, it gives CASSVVPGGTGELFF.

The rearrangement uses TRBV2 and TRBJ1-4, with 7 bases matching TRBD1. The CDR3 consists of 14 residues. V lost 6 bases and J lost 7; bases outside the gene matches: 8. Per the germline V gene, CDR1 is SNHLY and CDR2 is FYNNEI. CDR3 sequence reads: CASRTDRVGEKLFF. DNA of the CDR3: TGTGCCAGCAGGACTGACAGGGTGGGTGAAAAACTGTTTTTT.

V is TRBV7-9 and J is TRBJ2-7; D not certain. Germline values: CDR1 SEHNR, CDR2 FQNEAQ (reference sequence). V was pared by 7 bases and J by 3 bases, with 16 bases between. The CDR3 loop spans 14 amino acids. CDR3 sequence: CASNSETEFYEQYF. The DNA for the CDR3 is TGTGCCAGCAACTCGGAAACAGAGTTCTACGAGCAGTACTTC.

This clone occurred a few times. The chain's CDR3 is CASSMILATDTQYF. CDR3 DNA sequence: TGTGCCAGCAGTATGATACTAGCGACAGATACGCAGTATTTT. J is TRBJ2-3 and V is TRBV5-6; 7 bases match TRBD2. V trimming: 5 bases; J trimming: 3 bases; junction bases outside the gene matches: 6. The CDR3 has 14 amino acids. Germline V gene sequence: CDR1 SGHDT, CDR2 YYEEEE. Filled out from reference TRBV5-6 and TRBJ2-3, the complete variable domain reads DAGVTQSPTHLIKTRGQQVTLRCSPKSGHDTVSWYQQALGQGPQFIFQYYEEEERQRGNFPDRFSGHQFPNYSSELNVNALLLGDSALYLCASSMILATDTQYFGPGTRLTVL.

This clone was observed a few times. The chain couples TRBV28 to TRBJ1-2; 12 bases are shared with TRBD1. V was clipped by 1 base and J by 7 bases; unmatched bases: 7. The CDR3 runs to 16 residues. Germline V lookup: CDR1 MDHEN, CDR2 SYDVKM. CDR3 loop: CASSLYWDRGRGGYTF. The CDR3 DNA reads TGTGCCAGCAGTTTATACTGGGACAGGGGGCGCGGTGGCTACACCTTC.

The CDR3 nucleotides read TGTGCCAGCAGCTTAGCTAAACGTAGCGGAGGAGAGACCCAGTACTTC. This encodes CASSLAKRSGGETQYF. This chain connects TRBV7-2 to TRBJ2-5, with D possibly matching TRBD2 (6 bases). V was pared by 0 bases and J by 4 bases, with 15 bases between. This CDR3 has 16 residues. Germline-derived CDR1 and CDR2 are SGHTA and FQGNSA.

The J gene is TRBJ1-5, the V gene TRBV15; D is undetermined. The V end was cut by 4 bases, the J end by 5 bases, with 9 bases between. This CDR3 is built from 13 residues. The germline CDR1 and CDR2 sequences are LNHNV and YYDKDF (reference sequence). The CDR3 DNA reads as TGTGCCACCAGCATGCATACGGATCAGCCCCAGCATTTT. Protein sequence: CATSMHTDQPQHF.

This clone has a count of ten or more. The chain recombines TRBV10-3 with TRBJ1-1; 8 nucleotides align to TRBD1. Germline-derived CDR1 and CDR2 are ENHRY and SYGVKD. J lost 2 bases, V lost 4 bases, and 6 bases had no gene match. The CDR3 runs 15 residues. The CDR3 here is CAISVHTGGNTEAFF. CDR3 bases: TGTGCCATCAGTGTACATACAGGGGGTAACACTGAAGCTTTCTTT.

This clone was recorded a few times. The chain has TRBV28 and TRBJ1-1; D might be TRBD1 (5 bases). Germline V gives CDR1 MDHEN, CDR2 SYDVKM. The V and J ends lost 3 bases and 6 bases respectively, with 23 bases between them. The CDR3 contains 17 residues. CDR3 DNA sequence: TGTGCCAGCAGTTTGCCCTTTTTGGAGGGGATGAGGCCTGAAGCTTTCTTT. Protein product: CASSLPFLEGMRPEAFF. Full variable domain (remainder filled in from reference TRBV28 and TRBJ1-1): DVKVTQSSRYLVKRTGEKVFLECVQDMDHENMFWYRQDPGLGLRLIYFSYDVKMKEKGDIPEGYSVSREKKERFSLILESASTNQTSMYLCASSLPFLEGMRPEAFFGQGTRLTVV.

This clone appeared a few times. The chain recombines TRBV7-2 with TRBJ2-7; 9 bases match TRBD1. Germline V CDR1 and CDR2: SGHTA, FQGNSA. V shed 7 bases and J 2 bases; nucleotides not matched to a gene: 9. The CDR3 contains 15 residues. The CDR3 loop reads CASTLGQGRAYEQYF. CDR3 nucleotide sequence: TGTGCCAGCACCCTAGGACAGGGGAGAGCCTACGAGCAGTACTTC.